These T cell receptor beta chains were read from a single sample in a study of blood T cell repertoires in COVID-19. Assay used: immunoSEQ multiplex PCR; TCRdb lists only in-frame clones, some missing. Among approximately 66,000 clones listed, roughly 90% were seen once. The specimen was peripheral blood. These receptors originate from a man in his sixties with acute or convalescent COVID-19. Both conserved end residues are part of each CDR3. The order of the fields is V gene, clone size, J gene, CDR3 protein. Size tells how often a clone was seen (once, few, many) or the class of an expanded clone, and some rows leave it out.

>TRBV28|-|TRBJ2-2
CASRGASNTGELFF
>TRBV5-1|-|TRBJ2-1
CASSLRTSGGYNEQFF
>TRBV5-4|-|TRBJ2-1
CASSSPGQGNEQFF
>TRBV4-2|once|TRBJ2-3
CASSQDAGSTDTQYF
>TRBV19|once|TRBJ1-5
CASSMIHRGNNQPQHF
>TRBV3-1/TRBV3-2|-|TRBJ2-2
CASSQGAGELFF
>TRBV5-1|-|TRBJ2-2
CASSLAGGNTGELFF
>TRBV25-1|-|TRBJ1-2
CASSPADRVGYGYTF
>TRBV9|-|TRBJ2-3
CASSGLAKGTDTQYF
>TRBV7-9|-|TRBJ1-1
CASSHGGRASITEAFF
>TRBV29-1|-|TRBJ1-3
CSVDGTERAGNTIYF
>TRBV2|-|TRBJ1-5
CASREDRGQPQHF
>TRBV10-2|-|TRBJ2-2
CASSEPQGGSNTGELFF
>TRBV18|-|TRBJ1-2
CASSRGQELYGYTF
>TRBV28|-|TRBJ2-7
CASIRDNEQYF
>TRBV11-2|-|TRBJ1-2
CASSSDRGHIYTF
>TRBV5-6|-|TRBJ1-1
CASSLRGFGAEAFF
>TRBV6-1|few|TRBJ1-5
CASSELDQPQHF
>TRBV27|-|TRBJ1-1
CASSLGGVGNTEAFF
>TRBV9|-|TRBJ1-3
CASSDGTGSGNTIYF
>TRBV4-1|-|TRBJ1-6
CASSQASRGHTSPLHF
>TRBV2|-|TRBJ2-3
CASGPDRGQDTQYF
>TRBV5-4|few|TRBJ2-7
CASSATGYEQYF
>TRBV2|-|TRBJ1-6
CASSVRDRGFLGSPLHF
>TRBV19|-|TRBJ1-2
CASSIPGSNYGYTF
>TRBV11-2|-|TRBJ2-1
CASSSTLEQFF
>TRBV9|-|TRBJ1-2
CASSASGQETYGYTF
>TRBV9|-|TRBJ2-1
CASSVEPGIYNEQFF
>TRBV6-4|few|TRBJ2-3
CASSAGGTDTQYF
>TRBV6-5|-|TRBJ1-2
CASRTPYGYTF
>TRBV27|-|TRBJ1-1
CASSLSQGMNTEAFF
>TRBV28|-|TRBJ1-6
CASSITGAPYNSPLHF
>TRBV24-1|-|TRBJ2-5
CATSDPIGGREETQYF
>TRBV5-1|once|TRBJ1-5
CASSLDAGSNQPQHF
>TRBV3-1/TRBV3-2|-|TRBJ1-1
CASSLGENTEAFF
>TRBV5-1|-|TRBJ2-7
CASSLAQVSSYEQYF
>TRBV7-9|-|TRBJ2-5
CASSLGISGETQYF
>TRBV4-1|-|TRBJ1-2
CASSQVPPSEGYTF
>TRBV11-3|-|TRBJ2-3
CASSFYTDTQYF
>TRBV5-1|-|TRBJ2-1
CASSFYGLAGGRNEQFF
>TRBV18|-|TRBJ1-2
CASSPGTGDYGYTF